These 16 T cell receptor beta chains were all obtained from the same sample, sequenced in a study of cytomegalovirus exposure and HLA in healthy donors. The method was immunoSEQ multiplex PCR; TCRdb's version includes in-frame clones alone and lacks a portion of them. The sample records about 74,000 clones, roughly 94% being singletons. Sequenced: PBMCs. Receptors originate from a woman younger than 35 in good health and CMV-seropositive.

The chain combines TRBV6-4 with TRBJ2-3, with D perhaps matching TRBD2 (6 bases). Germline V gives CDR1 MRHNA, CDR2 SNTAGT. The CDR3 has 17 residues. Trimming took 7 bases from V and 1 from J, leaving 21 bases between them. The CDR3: CASTNPAGGCGTDTQYF. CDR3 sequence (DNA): TGTGCCAGCACCAACCCAGCGGGCGGTTGTGGCACAGATACGCAGTATTTT.

The CDR3 reads CASSQESGTSATYEQYF. The CDR3 nucleotides are TGCGCCAGCAGCCAAGAATCCGGGACTAGCGCAACCTACGAGCAGTACTTC. The chain is built from TRBV4-3 and TRBJ2-7; TRBD2 matches at 10 bases. Looked up from germline, CDR1 is LGHNA and CDR2 is YSLEER. CDR3 length: 17 residues. With V trimmed by 0 bases and J by 2 bases, 7 bases remained unmatched.

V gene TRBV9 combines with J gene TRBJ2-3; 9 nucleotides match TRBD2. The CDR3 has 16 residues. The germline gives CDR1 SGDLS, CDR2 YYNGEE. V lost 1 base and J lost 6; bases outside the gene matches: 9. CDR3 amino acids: CASSVKVAGVEDTQYF. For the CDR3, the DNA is TGTGCCAGCAGCGTAAAGGTAGCGGGGGTAGAGGATACGCAGTATTTT.

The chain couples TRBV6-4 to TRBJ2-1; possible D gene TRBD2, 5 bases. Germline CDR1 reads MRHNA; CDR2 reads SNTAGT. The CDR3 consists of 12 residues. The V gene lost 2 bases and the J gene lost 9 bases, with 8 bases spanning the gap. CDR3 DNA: TGTGCCAGCAGTGACCTAGCCAGTGAGCAGTTCTTC. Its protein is CASSDLASEQFF.

CDR3 in DNA: TGTGCCAGCCCCAATTCTAACCTCAATGAGCAGTTCTTC. Its protein is CASPNSNLNEQFF. This chain connects TRBV5-8 to TRBJ2-1; D not certain. The germline gives CDR1 SGHTS, CDR2 YDEGEE. This CDR3 is built from 13 residues. V gave up 7 bases and J gave up 6 bases, with 14 bases separating them.

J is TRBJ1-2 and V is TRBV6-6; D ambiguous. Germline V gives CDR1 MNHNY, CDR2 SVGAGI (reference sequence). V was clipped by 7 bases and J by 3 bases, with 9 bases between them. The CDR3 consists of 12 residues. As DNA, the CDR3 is TGTGCCAGCAATTCGGGTGACTATGGCTACACCTTC. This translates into CASNSGDYGYTF.

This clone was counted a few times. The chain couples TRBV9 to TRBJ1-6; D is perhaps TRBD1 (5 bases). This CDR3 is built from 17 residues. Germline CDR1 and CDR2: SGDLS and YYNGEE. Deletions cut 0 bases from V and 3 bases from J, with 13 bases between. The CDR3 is CASSVETGWDYNSPLHF. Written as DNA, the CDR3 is TGTGCCAGCAGCGTAGAAACAGGATGGGACTATAATTCACCCCTCCACTTT.

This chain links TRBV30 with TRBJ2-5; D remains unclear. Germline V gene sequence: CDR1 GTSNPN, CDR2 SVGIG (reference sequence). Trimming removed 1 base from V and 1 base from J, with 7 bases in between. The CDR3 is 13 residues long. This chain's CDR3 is CAWSGSVQETQYF. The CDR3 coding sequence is TGTGCCTGGAGTGGGAGCGTCCAAGAGACCCAGTACTTC.

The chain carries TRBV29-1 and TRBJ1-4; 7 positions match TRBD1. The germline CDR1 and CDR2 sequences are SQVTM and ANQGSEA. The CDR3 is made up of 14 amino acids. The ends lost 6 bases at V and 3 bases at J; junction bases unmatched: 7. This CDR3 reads CSVLSTGANEKLFF. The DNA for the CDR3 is TGCAGCGTCCTGTCAACAGGGGCTAATGAAAAACTGTTTTTT.

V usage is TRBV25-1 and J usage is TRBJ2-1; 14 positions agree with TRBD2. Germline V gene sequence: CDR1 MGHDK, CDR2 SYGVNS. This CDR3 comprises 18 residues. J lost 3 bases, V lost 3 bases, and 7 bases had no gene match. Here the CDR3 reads CASSDPGTSGRVYNEQFF. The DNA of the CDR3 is TGTGCCAGCAGTGACCCCGGGACTAGCGGGAGAGTCTACAATGAGCAGTTCTTC.

For the CDR3, the DNA is TGTGCCAGCACCTACCAGGCCGAAAGGTCTGAAGCTTTCTTT. It yields the protein CASTYQAERSEAFF. The V and J genes are TRBV7-9 and TRBJ1-1; the D is unclear. Germline CDR1 and CDR2: SEHNR and FQNEAQ (reference sequence). Trimming took off 7 bases at V and 6 bases at J, with 18 bases between the two ends. This CDR3 has 14 residues.

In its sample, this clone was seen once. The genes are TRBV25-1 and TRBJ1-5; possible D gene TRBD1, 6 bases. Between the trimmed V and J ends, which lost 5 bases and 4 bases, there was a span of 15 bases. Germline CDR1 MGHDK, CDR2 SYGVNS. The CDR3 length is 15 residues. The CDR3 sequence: CASSPQGRMNQPQHF. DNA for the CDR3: TGTGCCAGCAGTCCACAGGGCAGGATGAATCAGCCCCAGCATTTT.

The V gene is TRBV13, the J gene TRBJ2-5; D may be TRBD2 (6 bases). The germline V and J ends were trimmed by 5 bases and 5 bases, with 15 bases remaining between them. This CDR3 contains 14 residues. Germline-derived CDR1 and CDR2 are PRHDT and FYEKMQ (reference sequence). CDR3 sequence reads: CASSGGLGIETQYF. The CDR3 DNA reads TGTGCCAGCAGCGGGGGGTTGGGGATTGAGACCCAGTACTTC.

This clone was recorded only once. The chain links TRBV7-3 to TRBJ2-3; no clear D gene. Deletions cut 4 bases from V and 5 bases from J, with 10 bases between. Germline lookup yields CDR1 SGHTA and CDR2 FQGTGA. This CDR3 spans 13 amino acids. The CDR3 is CASSSDLGDTQYF. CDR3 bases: TGTGCCAGCAGCTCTGACTTAGGAGATACGCAGTATTTT.

The CDR3 coding sequence is TGTGCCAGCAGCACACTAGCGGGAGCCCCCCCAGATACGCAGTATTTT. Translation gives CASSTLAGAPPDTQYF. The gene calls are TRBV7-3 and TRBJ2-3; TRBD2 matches 11 bases. Germline V gene data show CDR1 as SGHTA and CDR2 as FQGTGA. The CDR3 loop spans 16 amino acids. The V and J ends lost 5 bases and 4 bases, in that order; junction bases with no gene match: 8.

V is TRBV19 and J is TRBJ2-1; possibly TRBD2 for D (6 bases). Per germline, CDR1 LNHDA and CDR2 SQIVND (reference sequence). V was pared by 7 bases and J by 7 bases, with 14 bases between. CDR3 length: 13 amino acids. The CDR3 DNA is TGTGCCAGTAAAGAGACTAGTTCAAATGAGCAGTTCTTC. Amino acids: CASKETSSNEQFF.